Each of the 24 T cell receptor beta chains below was sequenced from the same sample in a study of blood T cell repertoires in COVID-19. The table came from immunoSEQ multiplex PCR; TCRdb's copy has only in-frame clones and leaves some out. The sample has about 240,000 clones, more than 85% seen once; the top ten hold 5.5% to 9%. The specimen was peripheral blood. These receptors came from a woman aged 70-85 years with active or convalescent COVID-19.

The V gene is TRBV6-2 or TRBV6-3, the J gene TRBJ1-1; weak D call: TRBD1 (6 bases). V dropped 4 bases and J dropped 5 bases, with 20 bases sitting between them. Germline CDR1 MNHEY, CDR2 SVGEGT. The CDR3 is made up of 16 amino acids. CDR3 in amino acids: CASSSKTGSIWTEAFF. The CDR3 bases are TGTGCCAGCAGTTCCAAAACAGGGAGTATTTGGACTGAAGCTTTCTTT.

V is TRBV6-5 and J is TRBJ1-1; D remains unclear. The ends were cut back, 6 bases at V and 8 bases at J, with 13 bases in the middle. CDR1 is MNHEY and CDR2 is SVGAGI in the germline V gene. The length of the CDR3 is 12 residues. The CDR3 loop reads CASSLGYDEAFF. As DNA, the CDR3 is TGTGCCAGCAGCCTGGGCTATGACGAAGCTTTCTTT.

The chain recombines TRBV19 with TRBJ1-1, with TRBD1 matching 7 bases. The CDR3 is 15 amino acids. Trimming took 5 bases from V and 1 from J; bases not matched to a gene: 7. Per germline, CDR1 LNHDA and CDR2 SQIVND (reference sequence). The chain's CDR3 is CASSLTGAANTEAFF. CDR3 coding DNA: TGTGCCAGTAGTTTAACAGGGGCGGCGAACACTGAAGCTTTCTTT.

The gene calls are TRBV6-2 or TRBV6-3 and TRBJ2-7, with D uncertain. This CDR3 spans 12 amino acids. Trimming shortened V by 3 bases and J by 3 bases, and 6 bases separated the two germline ends. The germline V gene has CDR1 MNHEY and CDR2 SVGEGT. CDR3 in DNA: TGTGCCAGCAGTTATCAGATCTACGAGCAGTACTTC. It translates to CASSYQIYEQYF.

This chain links TRBV14 with TRBJ2-1; no clear D gene. CDR1 is SGHDN and CDR2 is FVKESK in the germline V gene. The CDR3 sequence is 13 residues long. Trimming cost V 3 bases and J 6 bases, with 9 bases left between them. CDR3 sequence: CASSQLPVNEQFF. Written as DNA, the CDR3 is TGTGCCAGCAGCCAGCTCCCGGTCAATGAGCAGTTCTTC.

The chain has TRBV7-9 and TRBJ2-6; no reliable D call. V was pared by 3 bases and J by 0 bases, with 6 bases between. Germline V gene data show CDR1 as SEHNR and CDR2 as FQNEAQ (reference sequence). CDR3 length: 15 residues. In DNA form, the CDR3 reads TGTGCCAGCAGCTTCACAATCTCTGGGGCCAACGTCCTGACTTTC. Translation: CASSFTISGANVLTF.

The chain combines TRBV7-2 with TRBJ1-3; 8 bases fit TRBD1. The CDR3 has 15 amino acids. Germline CDR1 reads SGHTA; CDR2 reads FQGNSA. The ends lost 3 bases at V and 9 bases at J; junction bases unmatched: 10. CDR3 in DNA: TGTGCCAGCAGCTTGATACAGGGGGTCGTGGCCACCATATATTTT. The encoded protein is CASSLIQGVVATIYF.

In its sample, this clone was seen a few times. The rearrangement links TRBV7-2 to TRBJ1-5; 8 bases fit TRBD1. Trimming took 2 bases from V and 6 from J; bases not matched to a gene: 3. The CDR3 spans 14 residues. Germline CDR1 reads SGHTA; CDR2 reads FQGNSA. This CDR3 is CASSLQGAGQPQHF. CDR3 bases: TGTGCCAGCAGCTTACAGGGGGCGGGTCAGCCCCAGCATTTT. The whole variable domain, remainder taken from reference TRBV7-2 and TRBJ1-5, is GAGVSQSPSNKVTEKGKDVELRCDPISGHTALYWYRQSLGQGLEFLIYFQGNSAPDKSGLPSDRFSAERTGGSVSTLTIQRTQQEDSAVYLCASSLQGAGQPQHFGDGTRLSIL.

The chain links TRBV19 to TRBJ1-3; D unresolved. Trimming pared 2 bases from V and 0 bases from J, leaving 8 bases between. The CDR3 consists of 15 residues. CDR1 and CDR2 from the germline V gene are LNHDA and SQIVND (reference sequence). The CDR3 loop reads CASSIRFSSGNTIYF. CDR3 coding DNA: TGTGCCAGTAGTATACGTTTTTCCTCTGGAAACACCATATATTTT.

This clone was detected once. This rearrangement joins TRBV6-5 to TRBJ2-7; no clear D gene. Germline V gene data show CDR1 as MNHEY and CDR2 as SVGAGI. This CDR3 is 14 amino acids long. V was clipped by 2 bases and J by 1 base, with 9 bases between them. The DNA for the CDR3 is TGTGCCAGCAGTTACGATCTAGAATCCTACGAGCAGTACTTC. Translating gives CASSYDLESYEQYF.

This clone is a singleton in its sample. The chain couples TRBV18 to TRBJ1-4, with TRBD1 matching over 9 bases. J gave up 6 bases and V 4 bases, and 9 bases lay outside the gene matches. The CDR3 runs to 16 residues. Germline CDR1 and CDR2: KGHSH and LQKENI. DNA of the CDR3: TGTGCCAGCTCACAGGACCGGGACAGGGTTGATGAAAAACTGTTTTTT. Protein sequence: CASSQDRDRVDEKLFF.

The chain recombines TRBV27 with TRBJ2-7, with D possibly being TRBD1 (6 bases). The CDR3 is 16 residues long. V was shortened by 5 bases and J by 3 bases, with 20 bases between the two germline ends. CDR1 and CDR2 (germline): MNHEY, SMNVEV (reference sequence). The CDR3 reads CASSRKSGTTYYEQYF. CDR3 nucleotides: TGTGCCAGCAGTAGAAAATCCGGGACAACTTACTACGAGCAGTACTTC.

The chain links TRBV6-6 to TRBJ1-4; D possibly corresponds to TRBD1 (5 bases). Germline values: CDR1 MNHNY, CDR2 SVGAGI (reference sequence). The CDR3 loop spans 13 amino acids. V was cut by 5 bases and J by 8 bases, with 12 bases left in between. The CDR3 nucleotides read TGTGCCAGCAGTCCAGCTGCAGGGGAAAAACTGTTTTTT. Translation gives CASSPAAGEKLFF.

J is TRBJ2-3 and V is TRBV11-3; TRBD2 aligns across 9 bases. The CDR3 spans 15 residues. Trimming at V came to 5 bases and at J to 5 bases, leaving 8 bases not matched to a gene. CDR1 is SGHNT, CDR2 YENEEA, per germline. For the CDR3, the DNA is TGTGCCAGCAGCCGCGGGGGGGCCCAGGGAGATACGCAGTATTTT. Its protein product is CASSRGGAQGDTQYF.

The V gene is TRBV5-1, the J gene TRBJ2-7; 7 nucleotides agree with TRBD1. The CDR3 is made up of 11 amino acids. After removal of 4 bases from V and 8 bases from J, the junction contained 3 bases not matched to a gene. Germline V gene data show CDR1 as SGHRS and CDR2 as YFSETQ. The CDR3 bases are TGCGCCAGCAGCGCACAGGGGAAGCAGTACTTC. It is translated as CASSAQGKQYF. The full variable domain, completed using reference TRBV5-1 and TRBJ2-7, is KAGVTQTPRYLIKTRGQQVTLSCSPISGHRSVSWYQQTPGQGLQFLFEYFSETQRNKGNFPGRFSGRQFSNSRSEMNVSTLELGDSALYLCASSAQGKQYFGPGTRLTVT.

This chain links TRBV6-2 or TRBV6-3 with TRBJ1-6, with D possibly being TRBD1 (6 bases). The CDR3 consists of 15 residues. The V end lost 4 bases, the J end lost 9 bases, and 16 bases lay between the germline ends. Looked up from germline, CDR1 is MNHEY and CDR2 is SVGEGT. The CDR3 region is CASSWGRTVGSPLHF. In DNA form, the CDR3 reads TGTGCCAGCAGTTGGGGGCGGACAGTCGGTTCACCCCTCCACTTT.

The V call is TRBV11-2, the J call TRBJ1-5; 8 bases line up with TRBD1. The V gene end was trimmed by 5 bases and the J gene end by 4 bases; junction bases not matched to a gene: 7. Per germline, CDR1 SGHAT and CDR2 FQNNGV. CDR3 length: 15 amino acids. The CDR3 spells CASSQRTGRNQPQHF. The CDR3 DNA sequence: TGTGCCAGCAGCCAGAGGACAGGGCGAAATCAGCCCCAGCATTTT.

CDR3 sequence reads: CATSDYRGKLFF. CDR3 bases: TGTGCCACCAGTGATTACAGGGGTAAACTGTTTTTT. The chain couples TRBV24-1 to TRBJ1-4, with 7 bases identical to TRBD1. The germline V gene has CDR1 KGHDR and CDR2 SFDVKD. This CDR3 is built from 12 residues. With 2 bases clipped from V and 11 bases from J, the junction kept 1 base outside the gene matches.

This chain links TRBV3-1 (or the pseudogene TRBV3-2) with TRBJ1-3; D unclear. The CDR3 contains 16 residues. Germline lookup yields CDR1 LGHDT and CDR2 YNNKEL (reference sequence). V was trimmed by 7 bases and J by 0 bases, leaving 16 bases between them. CDR3 in DNA: TGTGCCAGCAACCTCAAGCAATTTTCCTCTGGAAACACCATATATTTT. Translating gives CASNLKQFSSGNTIYF.

The gene calls are TRBV19 and TRBJ2-7, with D maybe TRBD1 (5 bases). The CDR3 has 14 residues. Trimming shortened V by 5 bases and J by 3 bases, and 14 bases separated the two germline ends. CDR1 and CDR2 from the germline V gene are LNHDA and SQIVND (reference sequence). The CDR3 is CASSPQGKGYEQYF. The CDR3 DNA follows: TGTGCCAGTAGTCCCCAGGGAAAGGGCTACGAGCAGTACTTC.

The chain combines TRBV7-9 with TRBJ1-2; tentatively, D is TRBD1 (5 bases). The V and J ends lost 5 bases and 2 bases respectively, with 18 bases between them. This CDR3 comprises 16 residues. Germline CDR1 is SEHNR and CDR2 is FQNEAQ (reference sequence). The CDR3 loop reads CASSPTDMDPNYGYTF. For the CDR3, the DNA is TGTGCCAGCAGCCCCACGGACATGGACCCCAACTATGGCTACACCTTC.

V is TRBV27 and J is TRBJ1-2, with 9 bases fitting TRBD1. This CDR3 comprises 16 residues. Germline CDR1 MNHEY, CDR2 SMNVEV (reference sequence). After removal of 6 bases from V and 0 bases from J, the junction contained 8 bases not matched to a gene. CDR3 sequence (DNA): TGTGCCAGCAGCGGACGGACAGGGGTGGCTAACTATGGCTACACCTTC. Amino acids: CASSGRTGVANYGYTF.

This chain connects TRBV19 to TRBJ1-1, with D unresolved. This CDR3 comprises 11 residues. Germline-derived CDR1 and CDR2 are LNHDA and SQIVND (reference sequence). Between the trimmed V and J ends, which lost 0 bases and 10 bases, there was a span of 6 bases. The CDR3 nucleotides read TGTGCCAGTAGTATAGATCGAGGAGCTTTCTTT. Translation gives CASSIDRGAFF.

J is TRBJ2-5 and V is TRBV5-1; 7 nucleotides match TRBD1. CDR1 and CDR2 (germline): SGHRS, YFSETQ. The ends lost 0 bases at V and 5 bases at J; junction bases unmatched: 7. This CDR3 is 15 amino acids long. The CDR3 DNA follows: TGCGCCAGCAGCTTGGAAAGGGGGCGGTGGGAGACCCAGTACTTC. It specifies CASSLERGRWETQYF.